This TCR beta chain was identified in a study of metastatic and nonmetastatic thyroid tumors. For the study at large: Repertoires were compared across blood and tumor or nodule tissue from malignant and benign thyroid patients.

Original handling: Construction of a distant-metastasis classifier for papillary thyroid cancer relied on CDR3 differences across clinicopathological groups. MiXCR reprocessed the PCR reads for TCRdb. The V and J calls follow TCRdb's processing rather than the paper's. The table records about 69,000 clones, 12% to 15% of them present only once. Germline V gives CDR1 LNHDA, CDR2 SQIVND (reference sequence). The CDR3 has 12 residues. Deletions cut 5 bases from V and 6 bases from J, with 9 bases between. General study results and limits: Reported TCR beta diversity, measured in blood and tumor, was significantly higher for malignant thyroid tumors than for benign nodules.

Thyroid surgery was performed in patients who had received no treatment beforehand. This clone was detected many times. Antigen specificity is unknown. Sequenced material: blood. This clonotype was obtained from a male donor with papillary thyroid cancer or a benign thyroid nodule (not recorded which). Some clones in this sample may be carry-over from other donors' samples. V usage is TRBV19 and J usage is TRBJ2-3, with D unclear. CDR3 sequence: CASSFLSDTQYF. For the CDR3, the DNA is TGTGCCAGTAGTTTCCTGAGTGATACGCAGTATTTT.